These T cell receptor beta chains were read from a single sample in a study of blood T cells in healthy people across ages. TCRdb re-analysed the 5' RACE reads in MiXCR, keeping a single row per CDR3 protein. This table holds 1 million or so distinct CDR3 sequences, around 45% found once. Specimen: blood. These receptors were taken from a woman aged 60 to 75 in good health. The CDR3 runs from the conserved cysteine through the conserved F or W. The D gene is left open where the match is weak. Size is stated for part of the rows, as once, few or many counts, or as a class when the clone is expanded.

d_gene	abundance	v_gene	j_gene	CDR3aa	CDR3nt
TRBD2	-	TRBV11-2	TRBJ2-7	CASSSPFAGGSHEQYF	TGTGCCAGCAGCTCGCCGTTTGCGGGAGGGTCCCACGAGCAGTACTTC
-	few	TRBV29-1	TRBJ2-7	CSVVGSGYEQYF	TGCAGCGTTGTCGGGAGTGGGTACGAGCAGTACTTC
TRBD2	-	TRBV28	TRBJ2-5	CASSTWGVTSGRWETQYF	TGTGCCAGCAGCACGTGGGGGGTGACTAGCGGGAGGTGGGAGACCCAGTACTTC
TRBD2	-	TRBV7-3	TRBJ2-1	CASSLREMIAGYNEQFF	TGTGCCAGCAGCTTAAGGGAGATGATAGCGGGCTACAATGAGCAGTTCTTC
-	-	TRBV20-1	TRBJ2-1	CSARGQPSSYNEQFF	TGCAGTGCTAGAGGACAGCCAAGCTCCTACAATGAGCAGTTCTTC
-	-	TRBV6-5	TRBJ2-7	CASSPGPPAYEQYF	TGTGCCAGCAGTCCCGGGCCACCCGCCTACGAGCAGTACTTC
-	-	TRBV6-6	TRBJ2-7	CASQPSTGASYEQYF	TGTGCCAGCCAACCTTCGACAGGAGCCTCCTACGAGCAGTACTTC
TRBD1	few	TRBV29-1	TRBJ1-2	CSVDLSGTANYGYTF	TGCAGCGTTGATTTATCCGGGACAGCTAACTATGGCTACACCTTC
-	-	TRBV27	TRBJ2-6	CASSFLSDSGANVLTF	TGTGCCAGCAGTTTCCTATCAGACTCTGGGGCCAACGTCCTGACTTTC
TRBD2	-	TRBV5-1	TRBJ2-1	CASSLAASGTYNEQFF	TGCGCCAGCAGCTTGGCCGCTAGCGGAACCTACAATGAGCAGTTCTTC
TRBD1	-	TRBV2	TRBJ1-5	CASYLGRTGPSQPQHF	TGTGCCAGCTATTTAGGGAGGACAGGGCCCAGTCAGCCCCAGCATTTT
TRBD1	few	TRBV2	TRBJ2-7	CASSGDRGRNEQYF	TGTGCCAGCAGTGGGGACAGGGGTAGAAACGAGCAGTACTTC
-	few	TRBV27	TRBJ2-6	CASSHQLYSGANVLTF	TGTGCCAGCAGCCACCAACTGTACTCTGGGGCCAACGTCCTGACTTTC
TRBD1	-	TRBV11-2	TRBJ2-7	CASTLGAGGGYEQYF	TGTGCCAGCACCTTGGGGGCAGGGGGCGGATACGAGCAGTACTTC
-	-	TRBV29-1	TRBJ1-6	CSVTGFKGSPLHF	TGCAGCGTTACAGGGTTTAAAGGTTCACCCCTCCACTTT
TRBD2	-	TRBV11-2	TRBJ2-1	CASSSWTSGRKSEQFF	TGTGCCAGCAGCTCTTGGACTAGCGGGAGAAAGAGTGAGCAGTTCTTC
-	-	TRBV27	TRBJ2-6	CASSLVGPSGANVLTF	TGTGCCAGCAGTTTAGTTGGCCCCTCTGGGGCCAACGTCCTGACTTTC
TRBD2	once	TRBV5-1	TRBJ2-1	CASSLVQRGRNYNEQFF	TGCGCCAGCAGCTTGGTCCAGCGGGGCCGAAACTACAATGAGCAGTTCTTC
TRBD2	-	TRBV5-1	TRBJ2-7	CASSPRATSGTTCEQYF	TGCGCCAGCAGCCCAAGGGCGACTAGCGGGACGACCTGCGAGCAGTACTTC
-	-	TRBV7-9	TRBJ1-2	CAGSLHGFEGYTF	TGTGCCGGCAGCTTACATGGATTTGAGGGCTACACCTTC
TRBD1	many	TRBV20-1	TRBJ2-3	CSAPGTGGYTDTQYF	TGCAGTGCTCCTGGGACAGGGGGTTACACAGATACGCAGTATTTT
-	-	TRBV28	TRBJ1-2	CASSPPLLGAKDYGYTF	TGTGCCAGCAGTCCTCCATTACTCGGGGCGAAGGACTATGGCTACACCTTC
-	-	TRBV6-2/TRBV6-3	TRBJ1-4	CASRTTNEKLFF	TGTGCCAGCAGGACAACTAATGAAAAACTGTTTTTT
TRBD1	few	TRBV4-1	TRBJ2-5	CASSRETGVETQYF	TGCGCCAGCAGCCGCGAGACAGGGGTGGAGACCCAGTACTTC
TRBD2	few	TRBV9	TRBJ2-5	CASSGTSGSWETQYF	TGTGCCAGCAGCGGGACTAGCGGGAGTTGGGAGACCCAGTACTTC
-	-	TRBV5-5	TRBJ2-5	CASSYPGVGAETQYF	TGTGCCAGCAGCTACCCAGGGGTTGGGGCGGAGACCCAGTACTTC
-	-	TRBV6-6	TRBJ1-4	CASSHAQLNEKLFF	TGTGCCAGCAGTCACGCACAGCTTAATGAAAAACTGTTTTTT
TRBD1	-	TRBV24-1	TRBJ2-1	CATSEWTGVAFEQFF	TGTGCCACCAGTGAGTGGACAGGGGTTGCCTTTGAGCAGTTCTTC
TRBD1	few	TRBV29-1	TRBJ1-1	CSVLQGGAGTEAFF	TGCAGCGTTCTCCAGGGGGGGGCTGGAACTGAAGCTTTCTTT
-	few	TRBV3-1	TRBJ1-5	CASSQDRRSNQPQHF	TGTGCCAGCAGCCAAGATCGCAGAAGCAATCAGCCCCAGCATTTT
-	-	TRBV20-1	TRBJ2-7	CSARDPEGSYEQYF	TGCAGTGCTAGGGACCCCGAGGGTTCCTACGAGCAGTACTTC